The clone carrying this T cell receptor (beta chain) was seen more than once but under ten times. Its cognate antigen is unknown. The sample is drawn from a study of CD8 T cells in ankylosing spondylitis. General study findings and limits: Ankylosing spondylitis blood appeared to be characterized by a TCR beta motif of several highly homologous variants. Matched ankylosing spondylitis synovial fluid reportedly contained a significantly enriched population of disease-linked clones.

Quantitative 5'-RACE with molecular barcodes generated TCR beta libraries. From the 5' RACE reads, TCRdb called clonotypes with MiXCR, one entry per CDR3 protein. Of 350,000 or so distinct CDR3 sequences listed, 7% to 9% are singletons. V lost 0 bases and J lost 9; bases outside the gene matches: 4. Germline values: CDR1 SGHNT, CDR2 YENEEA. The CDR3 is made up of 14 amino acids. This chain links TRBV11-3 with TRBJ2-1; 8 bases align to TRBD1. The sample comprised blood, either unsorted or a sorted T cell fraction (not recorded which). This TCR was sampled from a male donor with ankylosing spondylitis. The CDR3 region has the DNA TGTGCCAGCAGCTTAGATCACAGGGGGGCTGAGCAGTTCTTC. Encoded protein: CASSLDHRGAEQFF.